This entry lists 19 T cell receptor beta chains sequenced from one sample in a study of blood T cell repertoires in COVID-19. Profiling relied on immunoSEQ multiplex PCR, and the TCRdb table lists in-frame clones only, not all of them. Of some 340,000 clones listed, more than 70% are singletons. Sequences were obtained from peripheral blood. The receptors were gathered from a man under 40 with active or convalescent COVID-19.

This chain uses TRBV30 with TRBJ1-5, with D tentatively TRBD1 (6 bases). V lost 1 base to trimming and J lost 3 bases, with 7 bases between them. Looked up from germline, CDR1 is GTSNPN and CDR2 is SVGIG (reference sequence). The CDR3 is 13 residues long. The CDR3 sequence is CAWSAGVNQPQHF. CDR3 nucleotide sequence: TGTGCCTGGAGTGCAGGGGTCAATCAGCCCCAGCATTTT.

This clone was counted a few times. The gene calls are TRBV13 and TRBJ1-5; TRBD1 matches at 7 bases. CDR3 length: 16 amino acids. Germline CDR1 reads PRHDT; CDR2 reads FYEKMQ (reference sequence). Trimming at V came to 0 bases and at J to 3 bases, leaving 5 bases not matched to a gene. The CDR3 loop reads CASSLGPGTVNQPQHF. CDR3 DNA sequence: TGTGCCAGCAGCTTAGGACCCGGGACAGTCAATCAGCCCCAGCATTTT. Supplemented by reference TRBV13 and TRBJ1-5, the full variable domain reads AAGVIQSPRHLIKEKRETATLKCYPIPRHDTVYWYQQGPGQDPQFLISFYEKMQSDKGSIPDRFSAQQFSDYHSELNMSSLELGDSALYFCASSLGPGTVNQPQHFGDGTRLSIL.

The CDR3 sequence: CASSLYTGRDTEAFF. DNA of the CDR3: TGCGCCAGCAGCTTGTATACAGGGCGAGACACTGAAGCTTTCTTT. This sequence joins TRBV5-1 and TRBJ1-1, with D possibly matching TRBD1 (6 bases). The V gene lost 1 base and the J gene lost 3 bases, with 13 bases spanning the gap. The CDR3 is 15 amino acids. Germline V gene sequence: CDR1 SGHRS, CDR2 YFSETQ.

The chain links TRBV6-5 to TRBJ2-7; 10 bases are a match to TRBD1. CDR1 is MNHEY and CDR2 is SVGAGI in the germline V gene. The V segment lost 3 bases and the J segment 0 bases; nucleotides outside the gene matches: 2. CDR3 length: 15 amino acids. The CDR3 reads CASSYGTGVSYEQYF. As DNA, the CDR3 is TGTGCCAGCAGTTATGGGACAGGGGTCTCCTACGAGCAGTACTTC.

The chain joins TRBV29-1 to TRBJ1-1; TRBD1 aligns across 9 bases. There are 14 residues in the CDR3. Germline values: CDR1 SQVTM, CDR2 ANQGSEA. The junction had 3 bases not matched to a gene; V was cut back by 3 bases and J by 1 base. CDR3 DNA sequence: TGCAGCGTTGATGGGACAGGGACGAACACTGAAGCTTTCTTT. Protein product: CSVDGTGTNTEAFF.

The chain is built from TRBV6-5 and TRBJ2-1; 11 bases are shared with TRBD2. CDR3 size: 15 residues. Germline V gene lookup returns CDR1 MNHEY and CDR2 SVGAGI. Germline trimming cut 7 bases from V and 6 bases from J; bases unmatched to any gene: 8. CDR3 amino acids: CASTFRGLAANEQFF. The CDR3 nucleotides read TGTGCCAGCACCTTCAGGGGACTAGCGGCCAATGAGCAGTTCTTC.

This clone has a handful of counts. CDR3 coding DNA: TGTGCCAGCAGCTTTAACGGGAACGGAATCGGGGAGCTGTTTTTT. Encoded protein: CASSFNGNGIGELFF. The chain has TRBV7-2 and TRBJ2-2; a weak D match, TRBD2 (5 bases). This CDR3 region has 15 residues. Germline V gives CDR1 SGHTA, CDR2 FQGNSA. With 3 bases removed from V and 7 bases from J, the gap between germline ends came to 15 bases.

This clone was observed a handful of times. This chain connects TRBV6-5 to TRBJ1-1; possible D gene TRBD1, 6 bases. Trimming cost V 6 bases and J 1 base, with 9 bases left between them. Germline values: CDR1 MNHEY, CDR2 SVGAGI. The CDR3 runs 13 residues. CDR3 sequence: CASRLQGNTEAFF. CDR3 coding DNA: TGTGCCAGCAGGTTACAGGGGAACACTGAAGCTTTCTTT.

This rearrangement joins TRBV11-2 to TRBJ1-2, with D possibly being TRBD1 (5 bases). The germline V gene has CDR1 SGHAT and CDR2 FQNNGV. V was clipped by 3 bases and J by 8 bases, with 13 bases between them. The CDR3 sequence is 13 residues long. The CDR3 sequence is CASSFFQGGGYTF. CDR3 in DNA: TGTGCCAGCAGCTTTTTTCAGGGTGGAGGCTACACCTTC.

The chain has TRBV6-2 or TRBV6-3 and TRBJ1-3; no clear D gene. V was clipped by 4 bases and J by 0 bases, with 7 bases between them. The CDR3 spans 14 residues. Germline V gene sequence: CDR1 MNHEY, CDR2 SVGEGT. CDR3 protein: CASSFGSSGNTIYF. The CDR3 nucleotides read TGTGCCAGCAGTTTTGGGAGCTCTGGAAACACCATATATTTT.

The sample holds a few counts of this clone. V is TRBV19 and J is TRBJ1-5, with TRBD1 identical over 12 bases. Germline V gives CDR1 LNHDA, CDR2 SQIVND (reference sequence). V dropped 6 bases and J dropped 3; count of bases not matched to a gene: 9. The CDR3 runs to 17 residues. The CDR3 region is CASSRDRGQVYNQPQHF. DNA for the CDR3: TGTGCCAGTAGCCGGGACAGGGGGCAAGTTTACAATCAGCCCCAGCATTTT. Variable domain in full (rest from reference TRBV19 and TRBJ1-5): DGGITQSPKYLFRKEGQNVTLSCEQNLNHDAMYWYRQDPGQGLRLIYYSQIVNDFQKGDIAEGYSVSREKKESFPLTVTSAQKNPTAFYLCASSRDRGQVYNQPQHFGDGTRLSIL.

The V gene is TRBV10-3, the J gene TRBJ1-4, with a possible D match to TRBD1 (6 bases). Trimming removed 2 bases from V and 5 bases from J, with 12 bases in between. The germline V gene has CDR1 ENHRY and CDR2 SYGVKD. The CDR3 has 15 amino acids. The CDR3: CAISELRQGNEKLFF. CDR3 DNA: TGTGCCATCAGTGAGCTGCGGCAGGGGAATGAAAAACTGTTTTTT.

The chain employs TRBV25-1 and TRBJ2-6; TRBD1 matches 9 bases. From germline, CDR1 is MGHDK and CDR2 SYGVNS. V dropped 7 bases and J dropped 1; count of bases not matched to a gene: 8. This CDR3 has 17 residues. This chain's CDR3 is CASTSGTGTSGANVLTF. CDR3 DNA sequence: TGTGCCAGCACCTCCGGGACAGGGACTTCTGGGGCCAACGTCCTGACTTTC.

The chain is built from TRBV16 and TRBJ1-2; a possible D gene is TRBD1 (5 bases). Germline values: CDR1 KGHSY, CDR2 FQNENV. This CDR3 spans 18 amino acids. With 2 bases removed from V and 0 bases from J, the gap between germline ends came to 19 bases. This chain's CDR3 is CASSQPWGGPSANYGYTF. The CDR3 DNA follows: TGTGCCAGCAGCCAACCTTGGGGGGGACCCTCTGCTAACTATGGCTACACCTTC.

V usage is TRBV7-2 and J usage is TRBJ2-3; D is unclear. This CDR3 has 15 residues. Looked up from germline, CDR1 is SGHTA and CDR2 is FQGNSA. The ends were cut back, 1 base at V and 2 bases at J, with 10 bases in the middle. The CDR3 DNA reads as TGTGCCAGCAGCTTAGTGTGGGCCATCACAGATACGCAGTATTTT. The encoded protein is CASSLVWAITDTQYF.

The CDR3 DNA reads TGTGCCAGCAGCCTCCTCTACGAGCAGTACTTC. It encodes CASSLLYEQYF. This sequence joins TRBV6-6 and TRBJ2-7, with no clear D. The CDR3 contains 11 residues. The ends were cut back, 6 bases at V and 3 bases at J, with 6 bases in the middle. Germline lookup yields CDR1 MNHNY and CDR2 SVGAGI (reference sequence).

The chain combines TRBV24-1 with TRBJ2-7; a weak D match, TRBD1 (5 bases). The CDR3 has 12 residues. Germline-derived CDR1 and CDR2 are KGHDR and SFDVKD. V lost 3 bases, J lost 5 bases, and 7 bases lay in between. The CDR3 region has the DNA TGTGCCACCAGTGATCTAGGGGACGAGCAGTACTTC. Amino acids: CATSDLGDEQYF.

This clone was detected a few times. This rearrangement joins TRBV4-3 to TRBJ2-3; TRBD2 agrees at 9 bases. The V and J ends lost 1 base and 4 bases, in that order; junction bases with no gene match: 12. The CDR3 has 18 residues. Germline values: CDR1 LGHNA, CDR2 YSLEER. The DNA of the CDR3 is TGCGCCAGCAGCCAAGTCGGCCGCGGGGGGGCCAGCGCAGATACGCAGTATTTT. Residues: CASSQVGRGGASADTQYF.

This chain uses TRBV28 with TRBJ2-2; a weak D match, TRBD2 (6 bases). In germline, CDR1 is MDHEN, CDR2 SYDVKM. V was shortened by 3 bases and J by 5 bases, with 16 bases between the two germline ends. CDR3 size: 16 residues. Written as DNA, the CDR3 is TGTGCCAGCAGTTTGGGGGGAGGACTCCGAACCGGGGAGCTGTTTTTT. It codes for CASSLGGGLRTGELFF.